The T cell receptor beta chain under discussion was sequenced for a study of metastatic and nonmetastatic thyroid tumors. Study-wide background: Across blood and tumor or nodule tissue, repertoires from malignant and benign thyroid patients were compared with one another.

No patient received treatment before thyroid surgery. Per the study methods: Variation in CDR3 across clinicopathological groups served as the basis for constructing a distant-metastasis classifier in papillary thyroid cancer. TCRdb re-called the PCR reads through MiXCR. TCRdb's processing, not the study's, gives the V and J calls here. The sample holds about 6,400 clones, around a third seen once. This clone was counted a few times. Its antigen is currently unknown. Study outcomes and limitations: It was reportedly found that TCR beta diversity was significantly higher in malignant thyroid tumors than in benign nodules, a difference seen in both blood and tumor samples.

Per germline, CDR1 SGHTA and CDR2 FQGNSA. Deletions cut 4 bases from V and 6 bases from J, with 7 bases between. CDR3 length: 11 residues. V and J are TRBV7-2 and TRBJ2-7; D is ambiguous. The sequencing input was tumor tissue. The clonotype was recovered from a female donor with papillary thyroid cancer or a benign thyroid nodule (not recorded which). Some clones in this sample may be carry-over from other donors' samples. CDR3 amino acids: CASSSAVEQYF. The CDR3 bases are TGTGCCAGCAGCTCCGCAGTCGAGCAGTACTTC.